The TCR beta chain under discussion was sequenced for a study of blood T cell repertoires in COVID-19. Study context: The samples span acute and convalescent COVID-19 from the United States, Italy and Spain. T cells, B-cell-depleted T cells, or PBMCs supplied cDNA or gDNA.

Under the authors' procedure: Cell counts per sample came from amplifying reference gene primers. Clones were sequenced by immunoSEQ multiplex PCR, and TCRdb holds only the in-frame ones, with some missing. The DNA was the basis for D and trimming; V, J and clone size are from that table. This sample has roughly 250,000 clones; about 89% occur once, and the top ten carry around 0.84%. Germline values: CDR1 MDHEN, CDR2 SYDVKM. J lost 0 bases, V lost 8 bases, and 4 bases had no gene match. The CDR3 contains 13 residues. The chain combines TRBV28 with TRBJ2-7, with 7 bases fitting TRBD1. Sequencing input: peripheral blood. The origin of this receptor is a man younger than 40 with acute or convalescent COVID-19. DNA of the CDR3: TGTGCCAGCCGGGACAGTCTCTCCTACGAGCAGTACTTC. Its protein is CASRDSLSYEQYF.